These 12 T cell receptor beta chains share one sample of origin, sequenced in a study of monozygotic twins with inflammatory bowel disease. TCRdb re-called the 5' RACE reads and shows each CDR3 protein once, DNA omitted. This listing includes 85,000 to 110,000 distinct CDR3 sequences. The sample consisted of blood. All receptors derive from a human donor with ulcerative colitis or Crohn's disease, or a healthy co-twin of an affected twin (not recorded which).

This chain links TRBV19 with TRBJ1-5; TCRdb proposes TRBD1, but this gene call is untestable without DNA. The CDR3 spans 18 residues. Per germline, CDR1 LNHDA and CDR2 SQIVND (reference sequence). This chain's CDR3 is CASSIRGTGLASNQPQHF.

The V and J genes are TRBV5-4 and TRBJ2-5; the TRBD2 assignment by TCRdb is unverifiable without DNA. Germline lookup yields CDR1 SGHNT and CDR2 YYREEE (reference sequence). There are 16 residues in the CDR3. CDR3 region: CASSPTSGGARETQYF.

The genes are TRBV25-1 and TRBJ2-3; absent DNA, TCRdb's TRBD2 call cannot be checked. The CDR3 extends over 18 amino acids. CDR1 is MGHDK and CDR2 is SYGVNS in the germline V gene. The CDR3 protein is CASSEYTTSGGASDTQYF.

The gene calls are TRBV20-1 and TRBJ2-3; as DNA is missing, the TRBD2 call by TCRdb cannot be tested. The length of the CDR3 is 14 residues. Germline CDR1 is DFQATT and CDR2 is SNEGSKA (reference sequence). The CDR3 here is CSASSGRMADTQYF.

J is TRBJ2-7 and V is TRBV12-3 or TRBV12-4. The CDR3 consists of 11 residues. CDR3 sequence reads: CASSLTFEQYF.

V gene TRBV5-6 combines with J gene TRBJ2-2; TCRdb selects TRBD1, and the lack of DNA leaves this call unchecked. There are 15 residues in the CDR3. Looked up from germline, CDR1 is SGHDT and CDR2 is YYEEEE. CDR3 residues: CASSLPGEPTGELFF. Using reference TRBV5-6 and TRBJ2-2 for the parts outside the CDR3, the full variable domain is DAGVTQSPTHLIKTRGQQVTLRCSPKSGHDTVSWYQQALGQGPQFIFQYYEEEERQRGNFPDRFSGHQFPNYSSELNVNALLLGDSALYLCASSLPGEPTGELFFGEGSRLTVL.

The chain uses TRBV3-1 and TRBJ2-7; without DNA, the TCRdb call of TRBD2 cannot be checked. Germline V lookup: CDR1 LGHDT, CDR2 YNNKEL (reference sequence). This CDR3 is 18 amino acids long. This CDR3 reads CASSHIGTSGGCPYEQYF.

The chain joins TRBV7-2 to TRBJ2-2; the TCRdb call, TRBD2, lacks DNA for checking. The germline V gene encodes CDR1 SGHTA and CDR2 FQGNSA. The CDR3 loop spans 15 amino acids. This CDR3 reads CASSNQPGTTGELFF.

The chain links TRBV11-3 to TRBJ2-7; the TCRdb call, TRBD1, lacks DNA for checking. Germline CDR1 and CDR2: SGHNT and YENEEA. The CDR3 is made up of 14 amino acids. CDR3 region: CASSLGRASYEQYF.

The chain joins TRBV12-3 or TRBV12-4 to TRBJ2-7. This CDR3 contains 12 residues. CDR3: CASSLAPYEQYF.

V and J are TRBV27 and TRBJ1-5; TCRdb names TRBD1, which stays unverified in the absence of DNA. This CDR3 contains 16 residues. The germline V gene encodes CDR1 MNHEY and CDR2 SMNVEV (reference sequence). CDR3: CASSLCRTGGCQPQHF.

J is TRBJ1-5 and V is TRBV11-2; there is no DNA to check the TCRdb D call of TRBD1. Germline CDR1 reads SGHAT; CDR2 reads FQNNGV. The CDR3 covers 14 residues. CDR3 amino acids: CASSLETGAQPQHF.